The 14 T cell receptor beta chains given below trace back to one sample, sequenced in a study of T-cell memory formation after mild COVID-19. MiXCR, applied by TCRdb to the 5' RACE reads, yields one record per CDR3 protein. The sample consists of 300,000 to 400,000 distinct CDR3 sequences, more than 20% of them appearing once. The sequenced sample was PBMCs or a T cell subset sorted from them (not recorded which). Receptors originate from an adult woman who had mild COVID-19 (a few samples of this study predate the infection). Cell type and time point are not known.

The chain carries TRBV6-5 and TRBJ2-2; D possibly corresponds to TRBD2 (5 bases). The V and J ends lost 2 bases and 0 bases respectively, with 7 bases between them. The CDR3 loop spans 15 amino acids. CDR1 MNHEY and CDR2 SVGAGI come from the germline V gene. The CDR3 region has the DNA TGTGCCAGCAGTTACGCGGGCGCGAACACCGGGGAGCTGTTTTTT. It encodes CASSYAGANTGELFF.

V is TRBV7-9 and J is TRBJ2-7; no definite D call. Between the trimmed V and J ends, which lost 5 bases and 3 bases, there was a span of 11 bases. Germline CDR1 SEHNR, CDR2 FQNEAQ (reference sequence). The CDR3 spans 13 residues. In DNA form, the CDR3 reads TGTGCCAGCAGCGCTGGGCATCTCTACGAGCAGTACTTC. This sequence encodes CASSAGHLYEQYF.

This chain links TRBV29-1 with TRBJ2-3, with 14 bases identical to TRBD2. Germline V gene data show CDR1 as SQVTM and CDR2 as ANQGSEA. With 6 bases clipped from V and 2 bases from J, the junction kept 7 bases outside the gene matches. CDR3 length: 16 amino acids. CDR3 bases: TGCAGCGTGCTGGGACTAGCGGGAGTTACCACAGATACGCAGTATTTT. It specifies CSVLGLAGVTTDTQYF.

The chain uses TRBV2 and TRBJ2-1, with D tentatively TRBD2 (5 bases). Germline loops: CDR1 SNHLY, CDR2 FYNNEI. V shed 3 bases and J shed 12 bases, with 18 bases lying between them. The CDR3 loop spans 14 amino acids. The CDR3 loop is CASSDPGRDGRQFF. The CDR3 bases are TGTGCCAGCAGTGATCCTGGACGGGATGGTCGGCAGTTCTTC.

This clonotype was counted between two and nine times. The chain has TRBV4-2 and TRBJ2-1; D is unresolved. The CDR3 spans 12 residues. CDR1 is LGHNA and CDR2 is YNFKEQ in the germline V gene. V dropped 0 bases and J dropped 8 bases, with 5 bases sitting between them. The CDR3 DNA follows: TGTGCCAGCAGCCAAGATGGGGATGAGCAGTTCTTC. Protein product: CASSQDGDEQFF.

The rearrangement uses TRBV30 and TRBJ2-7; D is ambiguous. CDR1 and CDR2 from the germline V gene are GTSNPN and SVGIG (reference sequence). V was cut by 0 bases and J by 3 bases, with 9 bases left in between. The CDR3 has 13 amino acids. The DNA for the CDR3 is TGTGCCTGGAGTGTCCACAGAATCTACGAGCAGTACTTC. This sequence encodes CAWSVHRIYEQYF.

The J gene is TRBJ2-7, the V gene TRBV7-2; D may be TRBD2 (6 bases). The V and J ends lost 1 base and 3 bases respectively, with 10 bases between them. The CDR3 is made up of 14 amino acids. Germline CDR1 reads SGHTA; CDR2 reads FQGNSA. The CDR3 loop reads CASSLDGGYYEQYF. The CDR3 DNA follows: TGTGCCAGCAGCTTAGACGGGGGATACTACGAGCAGTACTTC.

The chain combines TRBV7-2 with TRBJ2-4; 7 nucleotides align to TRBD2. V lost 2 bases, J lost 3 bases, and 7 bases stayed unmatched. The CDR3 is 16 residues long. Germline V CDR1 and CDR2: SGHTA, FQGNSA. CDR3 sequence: CASSLIAGEHKNIQYF. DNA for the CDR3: TGTGCCAGCAGCTTAATTGCGGGGGAACACAAAAACATTCAGTACTTC.

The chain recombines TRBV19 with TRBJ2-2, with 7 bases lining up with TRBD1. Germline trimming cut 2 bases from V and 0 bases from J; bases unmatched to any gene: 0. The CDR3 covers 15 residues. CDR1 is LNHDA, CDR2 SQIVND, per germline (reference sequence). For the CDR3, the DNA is TGTGCCAGTAGTATACAGGGGGCGAACACCGGGGAGCTGTTTTTT. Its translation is CASSIQGANTGELFF.

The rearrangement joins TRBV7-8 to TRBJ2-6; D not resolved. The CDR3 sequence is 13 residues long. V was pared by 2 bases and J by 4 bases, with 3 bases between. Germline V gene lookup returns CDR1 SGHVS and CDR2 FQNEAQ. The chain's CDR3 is CASSLRGANVLTF. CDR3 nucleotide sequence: TGTGCCAGCAGCTTAAGGGGGGCCAACGTCCTGACTTTC.

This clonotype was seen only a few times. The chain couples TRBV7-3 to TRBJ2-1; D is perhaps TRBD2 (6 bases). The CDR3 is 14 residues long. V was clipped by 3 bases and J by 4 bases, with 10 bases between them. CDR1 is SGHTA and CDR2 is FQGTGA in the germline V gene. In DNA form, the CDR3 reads TGTGCCAGCAGCTTGTCTAGCGCTTACAATGAGCAGTTCTTC. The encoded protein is CASSLSSAYNEQFF.

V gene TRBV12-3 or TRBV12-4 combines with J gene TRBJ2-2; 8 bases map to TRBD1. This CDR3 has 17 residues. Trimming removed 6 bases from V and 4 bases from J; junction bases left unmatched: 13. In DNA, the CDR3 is TGTGCCAGCAGCAGTAGACAGGGGTTGTTTTTCACCGGGGAGCTGTTTTTT. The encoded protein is CASSSRQGLFFTGELFF.

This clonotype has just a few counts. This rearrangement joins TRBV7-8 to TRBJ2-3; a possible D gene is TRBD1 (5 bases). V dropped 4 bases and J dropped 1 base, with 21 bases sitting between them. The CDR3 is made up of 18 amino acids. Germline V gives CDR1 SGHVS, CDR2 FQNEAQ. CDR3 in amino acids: CASSSPTLDGARTDTQYF. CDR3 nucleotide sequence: TGTGCCAGCAGCTCACCCACCTTGGATGGGGCACGCACAGATACGCAGTATTTT.

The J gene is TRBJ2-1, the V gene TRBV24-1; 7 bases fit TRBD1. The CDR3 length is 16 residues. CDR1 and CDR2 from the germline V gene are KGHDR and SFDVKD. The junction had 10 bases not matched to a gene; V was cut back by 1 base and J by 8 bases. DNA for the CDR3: TGTGCCACCAGTGATTTCGGGAAGGACAGGTACCATGAGCAGTTCTTC. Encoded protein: CATSDFGKDRYHEQFF.